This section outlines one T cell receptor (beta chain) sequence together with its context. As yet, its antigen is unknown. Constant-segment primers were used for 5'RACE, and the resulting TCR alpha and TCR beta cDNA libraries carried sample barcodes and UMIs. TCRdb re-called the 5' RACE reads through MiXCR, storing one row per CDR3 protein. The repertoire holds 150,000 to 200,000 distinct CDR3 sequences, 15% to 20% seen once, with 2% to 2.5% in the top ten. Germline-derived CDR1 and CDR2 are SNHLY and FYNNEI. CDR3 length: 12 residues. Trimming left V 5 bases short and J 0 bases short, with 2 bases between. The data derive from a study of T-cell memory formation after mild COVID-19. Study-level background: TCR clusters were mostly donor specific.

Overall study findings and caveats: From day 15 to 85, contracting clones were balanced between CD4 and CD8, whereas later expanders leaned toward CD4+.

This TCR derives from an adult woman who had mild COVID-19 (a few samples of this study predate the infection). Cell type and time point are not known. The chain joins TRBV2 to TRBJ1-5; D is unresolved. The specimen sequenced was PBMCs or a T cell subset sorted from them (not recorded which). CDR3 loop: CASSYSNQPQHF. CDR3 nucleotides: TGTGCCAGCAGTTATAGCAATCAGCCCCAGCATTTT. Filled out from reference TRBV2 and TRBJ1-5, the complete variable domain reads EPEVTQTPSHQVTQMGQEVILRCVPISNHLYFYWYRQILGQKVEFLVSFYNNEISEKSEIFDDQFSVERPDGSNFTLKIRSTKLEDSAMYFCASSYSNQPQHFGDGTRLSIL.